These 3 T cell receptor beta chains share one sample of origin, sequenced in a study of T cell responses to AZD1222 COVID-19 vaccine. Assay used: immunoSEQ multiplex PCR; TCRdb lists only in-frame clones, some missing. The data contain roughly 110,000 clones, about 85% of them seen just once; the ten biggest clones take up around 4.3%. The starting material was peripheral blood, obtained on day 0 of AZD1222 vaccination. Receptor source: an adult in good health.

This CDR3 is CASSQDLNSFSNYGYTF. Here the CDR3 DNA reads TGCGCCAGCAGCCAAGATTTGAACAGTTTCTCTAACTATGGCTACACCTTC. The chain links TRBV4-1 to TRBJ1-2; no clear D. CDR3 length: 17 amino acids. Germline assignment: CDR1 MGHRA and CDR2 YSYEKL. Trimming cost V 0 bases and J 0 bases, with 14 bases left between them.

The chain joins TRBV4-2 to TRBJ2-1; 9 bases align to TRBD2. The CDR3 runs to 16 residues. Germline V gene data show CDR1 as LGHNA and CDR2 as YNFKEQ. The junction had 7 bases not matched to a gene; V was cut back by 0 bases and J by 7 bases. This CDR3 reads CASSQEISAGGNEQFF. The CDR3 region has the DNA TGTGCCAGCAGCCAAGAGATCTCAGCGGGGGGAAATGAGCAGTTCTTC.

The rearrangement joins TRBV3-1 (or the pseudogene TRBV3-2) to TRBJ1-5; 10 nucleotides line up with TRBD1. Germline V gene data show CDR1 as LGHDT and CDR2 as YNNKEL (reference sequence). Germline trimming cut 5 bases from V and 6 bases from J; bases unmatched to any gene: 4. The CDR3 covers 14 residues. CDR3 sequence: CASSGDRGSQPQHF. CDR3 in DNA: TGTGCCAGCAGCGGGGACAGGGGAAGTCAGCCCCAGCATTTT.